These T cell receptor beta chains were read from a single sample in a study of cytomegalovirus exposure and HLA in healthy donors. Only in-frame clones appear in the TCRdb table, and some are missing; sequencing was by immunoSEQ multiplex PCR. The sample shows about 170,000 clones, 70% to 90% of them seen only once. The sample taken for sequencing was PBMCs. The receptors were sampled from a man in his thirties or forties in good health and CMV-seropositive. CDR3s include the opening cysteine and the closing phenylalanine or tryptophan. The D gene is left open where the match is weak. Size values are once, few and many counts, or a class for expanded clones, and some rows have none.

J gene: TRBJ2-2; clone size: -; D gene: -; V gene: TRBV5-6; CDR3 protein: CASSWGVNTGELFF; CDR3 DNA: TGTGCCAGCAGCTGGGGGGTGAACACCGGGGAGCTGTTTTTT
J gene: TRBJ2-1; clone size: -; D gene: TRBD2; V gene: TRBV7-2; CDR3 protein: CASSSPLAGGLLGPDEQFF; CDR3 DNA: TGTGCCAGCAGCTCCCCTCTAGCGGGAGGGCTCCTTGGCCCGGATGAGCAGTTCTTC
J gene: TRBJ2-5; clone size: -; D gene: -; V gene: TRBV19; CDR3 protein: CASSTRVRAHRQETQYF; CDR3 DNA: TGTGCCAGTAGTACTAGGGTCAGGGCGCACCGACAAGAGACCCAGTACTTC
J gene: TRBJ2-5; clone size: -; D gene: -; V gene: TRBV7-6; CDR3 protein: CASSLGSAGGKTQYF; CDR3 DNA: TGTGCCAGCAGCTTGGGGTCAGCAGGCGGGAAGACCCAGTACTTC
J gene: TRBJ2-1; clone size: -; D gene: TRBD2; V gene: TRBV15; CDR3 protein: CATRASGYNEQFF; CDR3 DNA: TGTGCCACCCGGGCTAGCGGGTACAATGAGCAGTTCTTC
J gene: TRBJ2-3; clone size: once; D gene: -; V gene: TRBV11-3; CDR3 protein: CASSLGDSRADTQYF; CDR3 DNA: TGTGCCAGCAGCTTAGGGGACTCTAGGGCAGATACGCAGTATTTT
J gene: TRBJ2-7; clone size: -; D gene: -; V gene: TRBV7-9; CDR3 protein: CSSSSWAREQYF; CDR3 DNA: TGTTCCAGCAGCTCTTGGGCTCGGGAGCAGTACTTC
J gene: TRBJ2-1; clone size: -; D gene: -; V gene: TRBV5-4; CDR3 protein: CASSSGSGGRDVGREQFF; CDR3 DNA: TGTGCCAGCAGCTCGGGGAGCGGCGGCCGGGATGTCGGTAGGGAGCAGTTCTTC
J gene: TRBJ2-7; clone size: -; D gene: -; V gene: TRBV25-1; CDR3 protein: CASSEYGTGQSYEQYF; CDR3 DNA: TGTGCCAGCAGTGAATATGGAACGGGACAATCCTACGAGCAGTACTTC
J gene: TRBJ2-1; clone size: -; D gene: TRBD2; V gene: TRBV19; CDR3 protein: CASSMGGRASHNNEQFF; CDR3 DNA: TGTGCCAGTAGTATGGGAGGGCGGGCCAGTCACAACAATGAGCAGTTCTTC
J gene: TRBJ2-5; clone size: -; D gene: -; V gene: TRBV29-1; CDR3 protein: CSVGGGKETQYF; CDR3 DNA: TGCAGCGTGGGAGGAGGGAAAGAGACCCAGTACTTC
J gene: TRBJ1-5; clone size: once; D gene: -; V gene: TRBV28; CDR3 protein: CATTGGPMGNQPQHF; CDR3 DNA: TGTGCCACCACCGGGGGACCGATGGGCAATCAGCCCCAGCATTTT
J gene: TRBJ1-2; clone size: -; D gene: TRBD1; V gene: TRBV9; CDR3 protein: CASSVGTGVGGYTF; CDR3 DNA: TGTGCCAGCAGCGTCGGGACAGGGGTAGGAGGCTACACCTTC
J gene: TRBJ2-1; clone size: -; D gene: TRBD2; V gene: TRBV19; CDR3 protein: CASSIAAGGVNEQFF; CDR3 DNA: TGTGCCAGTAGTATAGCTGCGGGAGGAGTCAATGAGCAGTTCTTC
J gene: TRBJ2-3; clone size: -; D gene: TRBD2; V gene: TRBV2; CDR3 protein: CASSEPGGRADTQYF; CDR3 DNA: TGTGCCAGCAGTGAACCGGGCGGGAGGGCAGATACGCAGTATTTT
J gene: TRBJ1-4; clone size: -; D gene: -; V gene: TRBV14; CDR3 protein: CASSRTGPEKLFF; CDR3 DNA: TGTGCCAGCAGCCGTACAGGCCCGGAAAAACTGTTTTTT